One T cell receptor beta chain is described in this entry. Its specificity is not known. Noted treatment: some 20 received Ad26.COV2.S at low or high dose, single or two shots; 5 received placebo; per-sample allocation not given. Sampling occurred on day 63 after the first vaccine or placebo injection. The entry originates in a study of Ad26.COV2.S vaccination and SARS-CoV-2 variants. Study observations and caveats: An underestimation of total T cell responses may have resulted from the TCR breadth and depth analyses.

Data came from immunoSEQ multiplex PCR; TCRdb stores just in-frame clones and leaves some out. The table includes more than 400,000 clones, 90% detected once. This receptor was obtained from a person between 18 and 59 years old who received the Ad26.COV2.S COVID-19 vaccine or a placebo. This specimen consisted of peripheral blood, obtained in a trial of Ad26.COV2.S vaccine versus placebo.

CDR3 in amino acids: CASSLSPGLSLLSGNTIYF. DNA for the CDR3: TGTGCCAGCAGCTTATCTCCAGGGTTGTCCCTTCTCTCTGGAAACACCATATATTTT. The V call is TRBV7-6, the J call TRBJ1-3; D is possibly TRBD1 (5 bases). Trimming removed 2 bases from V and 0 bases from J, with 20 bases in between. CDR1 is SGHVS and CDR2 is FNYEAQ in the germline V gene. The CDR3 extends over 19 amino acids.